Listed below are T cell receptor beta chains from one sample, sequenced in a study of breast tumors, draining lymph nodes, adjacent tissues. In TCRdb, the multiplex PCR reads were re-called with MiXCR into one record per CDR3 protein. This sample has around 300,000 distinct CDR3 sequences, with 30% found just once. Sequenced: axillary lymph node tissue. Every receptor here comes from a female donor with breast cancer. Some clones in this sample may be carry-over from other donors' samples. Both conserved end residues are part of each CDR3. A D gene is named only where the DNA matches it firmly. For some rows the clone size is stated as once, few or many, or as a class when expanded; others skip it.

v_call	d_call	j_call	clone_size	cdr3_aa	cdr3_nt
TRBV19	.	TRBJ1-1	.	CASKWQGPFSNTEAFF	TGTGCCAGTAAGTGGCAGGGGCCTTTTTCGAACACTGAAGCTTTCTTT
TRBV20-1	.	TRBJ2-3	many	CSASLGFLGADTQYF	TGCAGTGCTAGTCTGGGGTTCCTCGGCGCAGATACGCAGTATTTT
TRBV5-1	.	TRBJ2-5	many	CASSLGGLGGLQETQYF	TGCGCCAGCAGCTTGGGTGGGCTCGGAGGGTTACAAGAGACCCAGTACTTC
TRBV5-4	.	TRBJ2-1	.	CASSLVASARVYNEQLF	TGTGCCAGCAGCTTGGTAGCTAGCGCTAGGGTCTACAATGAGCAGCTCTTC
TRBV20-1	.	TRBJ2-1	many	CSAHPSPGRNEQFF	TGCAGTGCTCATCCTAGCCCCGGACGCAATGAGCAGTTCTTC
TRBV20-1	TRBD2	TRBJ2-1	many	CSARSGAGGPGDEQFF	TGCAGTGCTAGATCGGGAGCGGGAGGGCCGGGCGATGAGCAGTTCTTC
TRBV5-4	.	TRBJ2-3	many	CASSFSDTDTQYF	TGTGCCAGCAGCTTCTCAGACACAGATACGCAGTATTTT
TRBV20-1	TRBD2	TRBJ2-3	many	CSPLAGTDTQYF	TGCAGTCCACTAGCGGGAACAGATACGCAGTATTTT
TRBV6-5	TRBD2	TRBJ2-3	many	CASSYRLAGTDTQYF	TGTGCCAGCAGTTACCGGCTAGCGGGCACAGATACGCAGTATTTT
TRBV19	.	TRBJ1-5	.	CASSTFSNQPQHF	TGTGCCAGTAGTACGTTTAGCAATCAGCCCCAGCATTTT
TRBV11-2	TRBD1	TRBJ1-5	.	CASSPPTGTGGGQPQHF	TGTGCCAGCAGCCCCCCCACAGGGACAGGGGGCGGCCAGCCCCAGCATTTT
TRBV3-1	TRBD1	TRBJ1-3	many	CASSPGTGVGNTIYF	TGTGCCAGCAGCCCTGGGACAGGGGTTGGAAACACCATATATTTT
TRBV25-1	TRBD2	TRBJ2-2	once	CASSGTRGAGEFFF	TGTGCCAGCAGTGGGACAAGGGGAGCGGGGGAGTTTTTTTTT
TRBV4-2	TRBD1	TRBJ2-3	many	CASSQESTGLGRNTQYF	TGTGCCAGCAGCCAAGAGTCGACAGGGCTCGGGCGGAATACGCAGTATTTT
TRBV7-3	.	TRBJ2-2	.	CASSIWSTGTGELFF	TGTGCCAGCAGCATTTGGTCGACGGGCACCGGGGAGCTGTTTTTT
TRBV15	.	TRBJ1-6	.	CATSRANRTQEVWLHLRF	.
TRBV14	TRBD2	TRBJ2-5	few	CASSQLAGAETQSF	TGTGCCAGCAGCCAACTAGCGGGTGCAGAGACCCAGTCCTTC
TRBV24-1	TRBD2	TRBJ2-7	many	CATAVAESGGEQYF	TGTGCCACTGCGGTGGCGGAGTCCGGGGGGGAGCAGTACTTC
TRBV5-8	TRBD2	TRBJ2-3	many	CASSSLSGSGTDTQYF	TGTGCCAGCAGCTCGCTTAGCGGGAGTGGTACAGATACGCAGTATTTT
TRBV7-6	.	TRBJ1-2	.	CASSPGWYYGYTF	TGTGCCAGCAGTCCAGGGTGGTACTATGGCTACACCTTC
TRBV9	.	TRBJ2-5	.	CASSRVGARVETQYF	TGTGCCAGCAGCCGAGTAGGAGCTAGGGTGGAGACCCAGTACTTC
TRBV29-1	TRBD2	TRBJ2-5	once	CSVGTSGSGETQYF	TGCAGCGTTGGGACTAGCGGGAGTGGGGAGACCCAGTACTTC
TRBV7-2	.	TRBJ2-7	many	CASSLASGQGSYEQYF	TGTGCCAGCAGCTTAGCTTCGGGACAAGGGTCTTACGAGCAGTACTTC
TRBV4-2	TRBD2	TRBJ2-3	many	CASSQDRSGGRDTQYF	TGTGCCAGCAGCCAAGATCGGTCGGGAGGGCGGGATACGCAGTATTTT
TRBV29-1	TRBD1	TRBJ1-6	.	CSVVSGTGRNNSPLHF	TGCAGCGTTGTCTCTGGGACAGGGCGAAATAATTCACCCCTCCACTTT
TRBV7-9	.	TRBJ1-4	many	CASSLLLGERTNEKLFF	TGTGCCAGCAGCTTATTGCTAGGGGAGAGAACTAATGAAAAACTGTTTTTT
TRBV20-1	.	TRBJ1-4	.	CSVTSGGATDDEKLFF	TGCAGTGTCACGTCAGGAGGGGCAACCGACGATGAAAAACTGTTTTTT
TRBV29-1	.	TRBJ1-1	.	CSVQVGGGTEAFF	TGCAGCGTTCAAGTGGGGGGAGGTACTGAAGCTTTCTTT
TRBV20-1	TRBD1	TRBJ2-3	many	CSARTGVSTDTQYF	TGCAGTGCTCGTACAGGGGTGAGCACAGATACGCAGTATTTT
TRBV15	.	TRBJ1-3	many	CATSRDMLRKHTGVSGNTIYF	TGTGCCACCAGCAGAGATATGCTCCGGAAACATACAGGAGTCTCTGGAAACACCATATATTTT
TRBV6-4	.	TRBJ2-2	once	CASSDSRLHTGELLF	TGTGCCAGCAGTGACTCAAGACTTCACACCGGGGAGCTGTTGTTT
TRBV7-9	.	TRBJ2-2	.	CASSFGRGGNGELFF	TGTGCCAGCAGCTTTGGCAGGGGGGGCAACGGGGAGCTGTTTTTT
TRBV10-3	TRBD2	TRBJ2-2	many	CAISLLAGETGELFF	TGTGCCATCAGCCTACTAGCGGGAGAGACCGGGGAGCTGTTTTTT
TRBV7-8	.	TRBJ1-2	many	CASSPHLYGYTF	TGTGCCAGCAGCCCCCATCTCTATGGCTACACCTTC
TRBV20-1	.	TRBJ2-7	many	CSARPRANYEQYF	TGCAGTGCTAGGCCCCGGGCAAACTACGAGCAGTACTTC
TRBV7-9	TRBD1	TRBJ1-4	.	CASSRHRGSNEKLFF	TGTGCCAGCAGCAGACACAGGGGGAGTAATGAAAAACTGTTTTTT
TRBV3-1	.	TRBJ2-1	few	CASSNRGGGDEQFF	TGTGCCAGCAGCAACCGTGGTGGGGGTGATGAGCAGTTCTTC
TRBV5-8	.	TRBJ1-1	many	CASSKEVTEAFF	TGTGCCAGCAGCAAGGAGGTCACTGAAGCTTTCTTT
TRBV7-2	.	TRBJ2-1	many	CASSFRLGSSYNEQFF	TGTGCCAGCAGCTTTCGATTAGGGAGCTCCTACAATGAGCAGTTCTTC
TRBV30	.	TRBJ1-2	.	CAWSIHKGYTF	TGTGCCTGGAGTATACATAAGGGATACACCTTC
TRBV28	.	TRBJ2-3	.	CASSSPGLEDTQYF	TGTGCCAGCAGTTCGCCGGGACTCGAAGATACGCAGTATTTT
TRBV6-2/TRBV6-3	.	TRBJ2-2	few	CASSWERHTGELFF	TGTGCCAGCAGTTGGGAGCGGCACACCGGGGAGCTGTTTTTT
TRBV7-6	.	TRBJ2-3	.	CASSSLRGPYNEQYF	TGTGCCAGCAGCTCTCTCCGGGGTCCCTACAATGAGCAGTATTTT
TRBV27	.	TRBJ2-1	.	CASSFRQSSYNEQFF	TGTGCCAGCAGTTTCCGGCAAAGCTCCTACAATGAGCAGTTCTTC
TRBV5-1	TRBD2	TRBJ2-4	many	CASSSSGSGNIQYF	TGCGCCAGCAGCTCTAGCGGGAGCGGAAACATTCAGTACTTC
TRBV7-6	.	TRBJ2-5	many	CASSLAGQRGQETQYF	TGTGCCAGCAGCTTAGCGGGTCAAAGGGGTCAAGAGACCCAGTACTTC
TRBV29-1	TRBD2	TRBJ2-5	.	CSVTIGLAALETQYF	TGCAGCGTTACCATCGGACTAGCGGCACTAGAGACCCAGTACTTC